The entry that follows covers one TCR beta chain sequence. The antigen is unknown. These data originate in a study of vaccination effects on CD4 cells after COVID-19. Libraries were prepared by immunoSEQ multiplex PCR; TCRdb keeps only in-frame clonotypes and omits some of them. The sample yields over 60,000 clones, over 70% seen once. This CDR3 spans 15 amino acids. V was pared by 2 bases and J by 4 bases, with 14 bases between. Germline CDR1 SGHAT, CDR2 FQNNGV. Sequencing in the ViraFEST assay came after antigen-specific CD4+ T cells had been expanded with viral peptide pools, which were used to stimulate PBMC. On roughly day 9 of culture, CD4+ T cells were separated out. The participants, recipients of two vaccine doses, got either BNT162b2 or mRNA-1273.

This specimen consisted of CD4+ T cells from PBMCs cultured with HCoV-229E spike peptides, obtained after COVID-19 vaccination. The receptor was isolated from a human donor who received a COVID-19 vaccine. This chain joins TRBV11-2 and TRBJ2-5; perhaps TRBD2 as D (5 bases). CDR3 sequence: CASSLTTWAGETQYF. CDR3 DNA: TGTGCCAGCAGCTTAACAACCTGGGCGGGAGAGACCCAGTACTTC.